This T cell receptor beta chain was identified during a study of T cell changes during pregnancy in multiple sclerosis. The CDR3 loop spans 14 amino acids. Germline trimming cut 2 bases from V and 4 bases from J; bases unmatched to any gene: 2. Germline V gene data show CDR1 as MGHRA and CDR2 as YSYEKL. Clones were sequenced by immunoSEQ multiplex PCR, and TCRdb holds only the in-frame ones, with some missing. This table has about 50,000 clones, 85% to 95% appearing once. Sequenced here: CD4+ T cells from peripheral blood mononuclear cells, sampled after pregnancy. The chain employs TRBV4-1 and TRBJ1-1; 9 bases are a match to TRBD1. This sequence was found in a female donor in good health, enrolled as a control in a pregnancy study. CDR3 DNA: TGCGCCAGCAGCCAACCGACAGGGGGCACTGAAGCTTTCTTT. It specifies CASSQPTGGTEAFF.